These 13 T cell receptor beta chains were sequenced from one sample in a study of blood T cell repertoires in COVID-19. Assay used: immunoSEQ multiplex PCR; TCRdb lists only in-frame clones, some missing. There are 350,000 to 400,000 clones in the sample; about 90% occur only once, and less than 2% lies in the top ten. Sequences were obtained from PBMCs or T cells enriched from blood (not recorded which). Receptor source: a woman aged 30 to 39 who had recovered from COVID-19.

The V and J genes are TRBV4-1 and TRBJ2-1; D is undetermined. This CDR3 has 17 residues. Germline V gives CDR1 MGHRA, CDR2 YSYEKL. Trimming shortened V by 1 base and J by 6 bases, and 19 bases separated the two germline ends. The CDR3 is CASSQGTAFSPSNEQFF. CDR3 DNA: TGCGCCAGCAGCCAAGGTACGGCCTTTAGCCCTTCCAATGAGCAGTTCTTC.

The V and J genes are TRBV13 and TRBJ2-2; TRBD2 is a possible D gene (6 bases). Germline V gives CDR1 PRHDT, CDR2 FYEKMQ (reference sequence). The CDR3 consists of 15 residues. V was shortened by 6 bases and J by 4 bases, with 15 bases between the two germline ends. The CDR3 reads CASRNPGLVTGELFF. In DNA, the CDR3 is TGTGCCAGCAGGAACCCGGGACTTGTCACCGGGGAGCTGTTTTTT.

The genes are TRBV24-1 and TRBJ1-4, with TRBD1 as a possible D gene (6 bases). The CDR3 sequence is 14 residues long. V gave up 4 bases and J gave up 6 bases, with 11 bases separating them. Germline CDR1 is KGHDR and CDR2 is SFDVKD. This chain's CDR3 is CATSDPQGDEKLFF. CDR3 sequence (DNA): TGTGCCACCAGTGACCCACAGGGCGATGAAAAACTGTTTTTT.

Turning to this clone: Other DNA sequences within the sample encode an identical CDR3. The chain has TRBV9 and TRBJ1-2; D possibly corresponds to TRBD1 (5 bases). The V and J ends lost 0 bases and 4 bases respectively, with 7 bases between them. The CDR3 has 13 amino acids. Looked up from germline, CDR1 is SGDLS and CDR2 is YYNGEE. CDR3 nucleotide sequence: TGTGCCAGCAGCGTAGGGGGGGGCTATGGCTACACCTTC. This encodes CASSVGGGYGYTF.

This clone was observed a few times. The chain is built from TRBV2 and TRBJ2-2; 13 nucleotides line up with TRBD2. This CDR3 spans 17 amino acids. Germline CDR1 reads SNHLY; CDR2 reads FYNNEI. Trimming cost V 8 bases and J 3 bases; bases outside gene matches: 9. The CDR3 DNA sequence: TGTGCCAGCGTCGCACTAGCGGGGGGGCCTGACACCGGGGAGCTGTTTTTT. It is translated as CASVALAGGPDTGELFF.

The V gene is TRBV3-1 (or the pseudogene TRBV3-2), the J gene TRBJ1-2; TRBD1 matches at 12 bases. This CDR3 is 18 amino acids long. Germline trimming cut 0 bases from V and 1 base from J; bases unmatched to any gene: 6. Germline assignment: CDR1 LGHDT and CDR2 YNNKEL (reference sequence). The CDR3 loop reads CASSQERRDRGLNYGYTF. The CDR3 region has the DNA TGTGCCAGCAGCCAAGAAAGGCGGGACAGGGGGCTTAACTATGGCTACACCTTC.

The rearrangement joins TRBV30 to TRBJ2-7; TRBD1 might be the D (6 bases). The V gene lost 0 bases and the J gene lost 3 bases, with 9 bases spanning the gap. The CDR3 runs 13 residues. Germline values: CDR1 GTSNPN, CDR2 SVGIG (reference sequence). The CDR3 nucleotides read TGTGCCTGGAGTGTAGGGGGATTCTACGAGCAGTACTTC. This codes for CAWSVGGFYEQYF.

V usage is TRBV5-1 and J usage is TRBJ1-2; 9 positions agree with TRBD1. From germline, CDR1 is SGHRS and CDR2 YFSETQ. V lost 0 bases, J lost 6 bases, and 6 bases stayed unmatched. The CDR3 extends over 15 amino acids. The CDR3 DNA reads as TGCGCCAGCAGCTTGGACAGGGGGCCCCGGGATGGCTACACCTTC. Translated: CASSLDRGPRDGYTF.

The CDR3: CASSVAPSAGELFF. CDR3 bases: TGTGCCAGCAGCGTAGCCCCTTCGGCCGGGGAGCTGTTTTTT. The rearrangement joins TRBV9 to TRBJ2-2; D remains ambiguous. CDR3 length: 14 amino acids. Looked up from germline, CDR1 is SGDLS and CDR2 is YYNGEE. The V end lost 0 bases, the J end lost 6 bases, and 9 bases lay between the germline ends.

The chain couples TRBV10-3 to TRBJ1-1; TRBD1 agrees at 7 bases. The CDR3 length is 14 residues. Trimming cost V 4 bases and J 1 base; bases outside gene matches: 3. Germline V gives CDR1 ENHRY, CDR2 SYGVKD. CDR3 in amino acids: CAISGRDRNTEAFF. The CDR3 DNA reads TGTGCCATCAGTGGCCGGGACAGGAACACTGAAGCTTTCTTT.

V and J are TRBV7-3 and TRBJ2-1, with 16 bases identical to TRBD2. V lost 5 bases and J lost 9; bases outside the gene matches: 7. Germline CDR1 reads SGHTA; CDR2 reads FQGTGA. This CDR3 is built from 16 residues. This CDR3 reads CASSPGTSGGAAEQFF. CDR3 in DNA: TGTGCCAGCAGCCCAGGGACTAGCGGGGGGGCCGCTGAGCAGTTCTTC.

Regarding this clone: The same CDR3 can be traced to other DNA sequences in this sample. The chain carries TRBV19 and TRBJ1-1; 7 bases are shared with TRBD1. The trim removed 1 base at V and 2 bases at J, leaving 1 base unmatched. The length of the CDR3 is 14 residues. CDR1 LNHDA and CDR2 SQIVND come from the germline V gene (reference sequence). Here the CDR3 DNA reads TGTGCCAGTAGTATAGGACAGGGTAACACTGAAGCTTTCTTT. Protein product: CASSIGQGNTEAFF.

This clone was counted a few times. V usage is TRBV3-1 (or the pseudogene TRBV3-2) and J usage is TRBJ2-7; perhaps TRBD1 as D (5 bases). Per the germline V gene, CDR1 is LGHDT and CDR2 is YNNKEL (reference sequence). The CDR3 spans 13 residues. Deletions cut 2 bases from V and 6 bases from J, with 11 bases between. CDR3 sequence reads: CASSQSQGFEQYF. In nucleotides, the CDR3 is TGTGCCAGCAGCCAAAGTCAGGGTTTCGAGCAGTACTTC.